These 11 T cell receptor beta chains originate from one sample sequenced in a study of cytomegalovirus exposure and HLA in healthy donors. PCR employed 60 Vbeta and 13 Jbeta primers. Some clones are missing from TCRdb's copy, which holds only in-frame ones; the method was immunoSEQ multiplex PCR. The sample lists about 190,000 clones, less than 85% occurring once. Sequencing used PBMCs. Receptor source: a boy aged 5 to 17 in good health and CMV-seronegative.

A few counts support this clone. At one of its ends the junction is not consistent with the germline gene, which may arise from a read error. V gene TRBV7-7 combines with J gene TRBJ1-4; D possibly corresponds to TRBD1 (6 bases). Germline V gene sequence: CDR1 SSHAT, CDR2 FNYEAQ (reference sequence). The length of the CDR3 is 15 residues. The CDR3 DNA reads TGTGCTAGCAGCTCCTCTGGACAGCAGAATGAAAAACTGTTTTTT. Protein product: CASSSSGQQNEKLFF.

This clone has only one observation. The chain carries TRBV10-3 and TRBJ1-5; D is perhaps TRBD1 (5 bases). Trimming left V 4 bases short and J 0 bases short, with 7 bases between. The CDR3 consists of 14 residues. Germline values: CDR1 ENHRY, CDR2 SYGVKD. CDR3 sequence reads: CAISADSSNQPQHF. The CDR3 DNA reads as TGTGCCATCAGTGCCGACAGTAGCAATCAGCCCCAGCATTTT.

V usage is TRBV4-3 and J usage is TRBJ2-5; 7 positions match TRBD2. There are 15 residues in the CDR3. CDR1 and CDR2 from the germline V gene are LGHNA and YSLEER. With 1 base clipped from V and 4 bases from J, the junction kept 6 bases outside the gene matches. The CDR3 bases are TGCGCCAGCAGCCAAGGGACTAGGTTGGGAGAGACCCAGTACTTC. Its translation is CASSQGTRLGETQYF.

The chain couples TRBV5-4 to TRBJ1-1; D gene uncertain. V was pared by 4 bases and J by 3 bases, with 10 bases between. This CDR3 spans 13 amino acids. CDR1 and CDR2 from the germline V gene are SGHNT and YYREEE (reference sequence). The CDR3 sequence is CASSTGVDTEAFF. CDR3 bases: TGTGCCAGCAGCACGGGAGTGGACACTGAAGCTTTCTTT.

The CDR3 DNA sequence: TGTGCCAGCAGCGCACCGGGACTAGGGCCCTACGAGCAGTACTTC. Translating gives CASSAPGLGPYEQYF. The J gene is TRBJ2-7, the V gene TRBV7-2; TRBD2 agrees at 8 bases. The CDR3 covers 15 residues. The ends lost 5 bases at V and 2 bases at J; junction bases unmatched: 8. CDR1 is SGHTA and CDR2 is FQGNSA in the germline V gene.

This clone was detected only a few times. The chain combines TRBV9 with TRBJ2-7, with a weak D call TRBD2 (6 bases). The V gene lost 0 bases and the J gene lost 3 bases, with 13 bases spanning the gap. This CDR3 comprises 15 residues. Per germline, CDR1 SGDLS and CDR2 YYNGEE. The CDR3 loop reads CASSVGVGGVYEQYF. As DNA, the CDR3 is TGTGCCAGCAGCGTAGGGGTGGGGGGAGTCTACGAGCAGTACTTC.

This chain joins TRBV29-1 and TRBJ2-2; maybe TRBD2 (5 bases). The CDR3 is 15 amino acids. Germline V gene sequence: CDR1 SQVTM, CDR2 ANQGSEA. Trimming cost V 1 base and J 3 bases, with 12 bases left between them. The CDR3 nucleotides are TGCAGCGTTGAAGCGGGGTTTAAGGACACCGGGGAGCTGTTTTTT. Its translation is CSVEAGFKDTGELFF.

This chain uses TRBV6-1 with TRBJ2-3, with 7 nucleotides matching TRBD2. This CDR3 is 15 amino acids long. The V gene end was trimmed by 6 bases and the J gene end by 3 bases; junction bases not matched to a gene: 9. Germline V lookup: CDR1 MNHNS, CDR2 SASEGT. CDR3 nucleotide sequence: TGTGCCAGCAGCGTACGGGGGGATTGGACAGATACGCAGTATTTT. Its protein product is CASSVRGDWTDTQYF.

This clone is a singleton in its sample. CDR3 loop: CASSFMEATEAFF. In DNA form, the CDR3 reads TGTGCCAGCAGTTTTATGGAGGCCACTGAAGCTTTCTTT. The chain carries TRBV27 and TRBJ1-1, with D hard to call. Germline V gene lookup returns CDR1 MNHEY and CDR2 SMNVEV (reference sequence). The CDR3 sequence is 13 residues long. Trimming left V 3 bases short and J 4 bases short, with 9 bases between.

The DNA of the CDR3 is TGCGCCAGCAGCCCTACCTTAGCGGCCGCGAACACCGGGGAGCTGTTTTTT. The encoded protein is CASSPTLAAANTGELFF. The rearrangement uses TRBV4-1 and TRBJ2-2, with a possible D match to TRBD2 (6 bases). From germline, CDR1 is MGHRA and CDR2 YSYEKL. Trimming cost V 4 bases and J 0 bases, with 15 bases left between them. The CDR3 extends over 17 amino acids.

This chain links TRBV25-1 with TRBJ2-5, with D possibly matching TRBD2 (5 bases). The CDR3 totals 13 residues. Per the germline V gene, CDR1 is MGHDK and CDR2 is SYGVNS. Trimming took 0 bases from V and 3 from J, leaving 5 bases between them. CDR3 sequence (DNA): TGTGCCAGCAGTGAATACGGGAAAGAGACCCAGTACTTC. It encodes CASSEYGKETQYF. The entire variable domain, with the rest obtained from reference TRBV25-1 and TRBJ2-5, is as follows: EADIYQTPRYLVIGTGKKITLECSQTMGHDKMYWYQQDPGMELHLIHYSYGVNSTEKGDLSSESTVSRIRTEHFPLTLESARPSHTSQYLCASSEYGKETQYFGPGTRLLVL.